A selection of T cell receptor beta chains follows, all from one sample in a study of T cell responses to AZD1222 COVID-19 vaccine. The assay was immunoSEQ multiplex PCR, and TCRdb's table has in-frame clones only and misses some. The sample has 92,000 or so clones, approximately 91% seen once; the top ten hold approximately 5%. Sequences were derived from peripheral blood, sampled 28 days after the second AZD1222 dose. Receptors originate from an adult who received the AZD1222 COVID-19 vaccine. Each CDR3 is given with its conserved first and last residue. A D gene is named only where the DNA matches it firmly. Where a row states a size, it is once, few, many or the class of an expanded clone; other rows omit it.

d_call: .; v_call: TRBV7-3; clone_size: few; j_call: TRBJ1-1; cdr3_aa: CASSSERAGGNTEAFF; cdr3_nt: TGTGCCAGCAGCTCGGAGAGGGCGGGCGGGAACACTGAAGCTTTCTTT
d_call: .; v_call: TRBV13; clone_size: once; j_call: TRBJ2-7; cdr3_aa: CASSYGDGLSYEQYF; cdr3_nt: TGTGCCAGCAGCTATGGGGACGGCCTATCCTACGAGCAGTACTTC
d_call: .; v_call: TRBV28; clone_size: .; j_call: TRBJ1-2; cdr3_aa: CASSLRGDGYTF; cdr3_nt: TGTGCCAGCAGTTTAAGAGGGGATGGCTACACCTTC
d_call: TRBD1; v_call: TRBV6-6; clone_size: .; j_call: TRBJ1-5; cdr3_aa: CASTLQGAGNQPQHF; cdr3_nt: TGTGCCAGCACCCTACAGGGGGCGGGCAATCAGCCCCAGCATTTT
d_call: .; v_call: TRBV9; clone_size: .; j_call: TRBJ1-1; cdr3_aa: CASSVSRDTEAFF; cdr3_nt: TGTGCCAGCAGCGTAAGCAGGGACACTGAAGCTTTCTTT
d_call: .; v_call: TRBV19; clone_size: .; j_call: TRBJ1-5; cdr3_aa: CASSIDREGVQPQHF; cdr3_nt: TGTGCCAGTAGTATAGATCGGGAGGGGGTTCAGCCCCAGCATTTT
d_call: TRBD2; v_call: TRBV7-3; clone_size: .; j_call: TRBJ2-1; cdr3_aa: CASSLMSGGLNEQFF; cdr3_nt: TGTGCCAGCAGCTTAATGTCCGGGGGGTTAAATGAGCAGTTCTTC
d_call: .; v_call: TRBV30; clone_size: once; j_call: TRBJ1-1; cdr3_aa: CAWSVSRMAEAFF; cdr3_nt: TGTGCCTGGAGTGTAAGTCGTATGGCTGAAGCTTTCTTT
d_call: .; v_call: TRBV27; clone_size: .; j_call: TRBJ2-7; cdr3_aa: CASSLHRTYEQYF; cdr3_nt: TGTGCCAGCAGTTTACACAGGACCTACGAGCAGTACTTC
d_call: .; v_call: TRBV11-3; clone_size: .; j_call: TRBJ2-2; cdr3_aa: CASSFSTGELFF; cdr3_nt: TGTGCCAGCTCGTTTTCGACCGGGGAGCTGTTTTTT
d_call: .; v_call: TRBV2; clone_size: .; j_call: TRBJ1-4; cdr3_aa: CASKQGPLERNEKLFF; cdr3_nt: TGTGCCAGCAAGCAGGGGCCACTTGAGCGTAATGAAAAACTGTTTTTT
d_call: .; v_call: TRBV28; clone_size: .; j_call: TRBJ1-5; cdr3_aa: CASNMGGWDSNQPQHF; cdr3_nt: TGTGCCAGCAACATGGGGGGGTGGGATAGCAATCAGCCCCAGCATTTT
d_call: TRBD1; v_call: TRBV5-4; clone_size: .; j_call: TRBJ2-1; cdr3_aa: CASGPGQGFYNEQFF; cdr3_nt: TGTGCCAGCGGGCCGGGACAGGGTTTCTACAATGAGCAGTTCTTC
d_call: TRBD1; v_call: TRBV27; clone_size: .; j_call: TRBJ1-2; cdr3_aa: CASSFRQGNYGYTF; cdr3_nt: TGTGCCAGCAGTTTCCGACAGGGGAACTATGGCTACACCTTC
d_call: TRBD1; v_call: TRBV6-2/TRBV6-3; clone_size: .; j_call: TRBJ1-5; cdr3_aa: CASSYLSWTGGNQPQHF; cdr3_nt: TGTGCCAGCAGTTACCTAAGCTGGACAGGGGGCAATCAGCCCCAGCATTTT
d_call: .; v_call: TRBV5-1; clone_size: .; j_call: TRBJ1-5; cdr3_aa: CASSPWGDQPQHF; cdr3_nt: TGCGCCAGCAGCCCGTGGGGCGATCAGCCCCAGCATTTT
d_call: .; v_call: TRBV27; clone_size: .; j_call: TRBJ2-3; cdr3_aa: CASSLIGHYSTDTQYF; cdr3_nt: TGTGCCAGCAGTTTAATAGGCCACTATAGCACAGATACGCAGTATTTT
d_call: .; v_call: TRBV4-1; clone_size: .; j_call: TRBJ2-3; cdr3_aa: CASSQGGTLTDTQYF; cdr3_nt: TGCGCCAGCAGCCAAGGGGGGACTTTAACAGATACGCAGTATTTT
d_call: TRBD1; v_call: TRBV7-9; clone_size: .; j_call: TRBJ2-1; cdr3_aa: CASSGCRDRGANEQFF; cdr3_nt: TGTGCCAGCAGCGGCTGCCGGGACAGGGGTGCCAATGAGCAGTTCTTC
d_call: .; v_call: TRBV10-3; clone_size: .; j_call: TRBJ2-3; cdr3_aa: CAISEPGPKADTQYF; cdr3_nt: TGTGCCATCAGTGAGCCGGGACCAAAGGCCGATACGCAGTATTTT
d_call: TRBD1; v_call: TRBV28; clone_size: .; j_call: TRBJ1-5; cdr3_aa: CASRQGGNQPQHF; cdr3_nt: TGTGCCAGCAGACAGGGGGGCAATCAGCCCCAGCATTTT
d_call: .; v_call: TRBV5-4; clone_size: .; j_call: TRBJ2-7; cdr3_aa: CASGTFLGEQYF; cdr3_nt: TGTGCCAGCGGGACGTTTCTGGGCGAGCAGTACTTC
d_call: .; v_call: TRBV7-9; clone_size: .; j_call: TRBJ2-1; cdr3_aa: CASSLERRDNEQFF; cdr3_nt: TGTGCCAGCAGCTTAGAGAGGAGGGACAATGAGCAGTTCTTC
d_call: .; v_call: TRBV4-2; clone_size: once; j_call: TRBJ2-5; cdr3_aa: CASSQEAGETQYF; cdr3_nt: TGTGCCAGCAGCCAAGAGGCAGGGGAGACCCAGTACTTC
d_call: .; v_call: TRBV11-2; clone_size: .; j_call: TRBJ1-1; cdr3_aa: CASSLPRNWDTEAFF; cdr3_nt: TGTGCCAGCAGCTTACCTAGAAACTGGGACACTGAAGCTTTCTTT
d_call: .; v_call: TRBV11-3; clone_size: .; j_call: TRBJ2-7; cdr3_aa: CASSLDRRAAYEQYF; cdr3_nt: TGTGCCAGCAGCTTAGATCGCAGGGCGGCGTACGAGCAGTACTTC
d_call: .; v_call: TRBV29-1; clone_size: .; j_call: TRBJ1-2; cdr3_aa: CSVVSPWPGYTF; cdr3_nt: TGCAGCGTTGTGAGTCCTTGGCCAGGCTACACCTTC
d_call: .; v_call: TRBV30; clone_size: .; j_call: TRBJ1-3; cdr3_aa: CAWRPYGSFSGNTIYF; cdr3_nt: TGTGCCTGGAGGCCGTACGGATCGTTCTCTGGAAACACCATATATTTT
d_call: TRBD1; v_call: TRBV6-5; clone_size: .; j_call: TRBJ1-4; cdr3_aa: CASSYSGGGDEKLFF; cdr3_nt: TGTGCCAGCAGTTACTCAGGGGGCGGGGATGAAAAACTGTTTTTT
d_call: .; v_call: TRBV28; clone_size: .; j_call: TRBJ2-1; cdr3_aa: CASSLVGQFF; cdr3_nt: TGTGCCAGCAGTTTGGTGGGGCAGTTCTTC
d_call: .; v_call: TRBV11-2; clone_size: .; j_call: TRBJ1-1; cdr3_aa: CASSLRVTANTEAFF; cdr3_nt: TGTGCCAGCAGCTTAAGAGTTACGGCGAACACTGAAGCTTTCTTT
d_call: .; v_call: TRBV11-2; clone_size: .; j_call: TRBJ2-7; cdr3_aa: CASSPAGVQGKREQYF; cdr3_nt: TGTGCCAGCAGCCCGGCGGGGGTACAGGGAAAAAGGGAGCAGTACTTC
d_call: .; v_call: TRBV30; clone_size: .; j_call: TRBJ1-2; cdr3_aa: CAWSVGGYGYTF; cdr3_nt: TGTGCCTGGAGTGTTGGGGGCTATGGCTACACCTTC
d_call: TRBD1; v_call: TRBV6-5; clone_size: .; j_call: TRBJ1-1; cdr3_aa: CASRPTGRNTEAFF; cdr3_nt: TGTGCCAGCAGACCGACAGGGAGGAACACTGAAGCTTTCTTT
d_call: .; v_call: TRBV5-6; clone_size: .; j_call: TRBJ1-1; cdr3_aa: CASSFTGSRNTEAFF; cdr3_nt: TGTGCCAGCAGCTTCACGGGCAGCCGGAACACTGAAGCTTTCTTT
d_call: TRBD1; v_call: TRBV7-7; clone_size: .; j_call: TRBJ2-5; cdr3_aa: CASRRGQGISETQYF; cdr3_nt: TGTGCCAGCAGACGGGGACAGGGGATTTCAGAGACCCAGTACTTC
d_call: TRBD1; v_call: TRBV12-5; clone_size: .; j_call: TRBJ1-1; cdr3_aa: CASGRGQGATKNTEAFF; cdr3_nt: TGTGCTAGTGGCCGTGGACAGGGAGCGACCAAGAACACTGAAGCTTTCTTT
d_call: .; v_call: TRBV18; clone_size: .; j_call: TRBJ1-2; cdr3_aa: CASSPDKQPFGGYTF; cdr3_nt: TGTGCCAGCTCACCGGATAAACAGCCTTTTGGAGGCTACACCTTC
d_call: TRBD2; v_call: TRBV3-1/TRBV3-2; clone_size: .; j_call: TRBJ2-5; cdr3_aa: CASSPGLAGQETQYF; cdr3_nt: TGTGCCAGCAGCCCCGGTCTAGCGGGTCAAGAGACCCAGTACTTC
d_call: .; v_call: TRBV11-3; clone_size: .; j_call: TRBJ2-3; cdr3_aa: CASSSGHLTDTQYF; cdr3_nt: TGTGCCAGCAGCTCCGGACACCTCACAGATACGCAGTATTTT
d_call: .; v_call: TRBV12-3/TRBV12-4; clone_size: few; j_call: TRBJ2-3; cdr3_aa: CASSPATDTQYF; cdr3_nt: TGTGCCAGCAGTCCAGCGACAGATACGCAGTATTTT
d_call: TRBD1; v_call: TRBV20-1; clone_size: .; j_call: TRBJ1-1; cdr3_aa: CSASVPRAGGMNTEAFF; cdr3_nt: TGCAGTGCTAGTGTCCCACGGGCAGGGGGGATGAACACTGAAGCTTTCTTT
d_call: .; v_call: TRBV6-5; clone_size: .; j_call: TRBJ1-3; cdr3_aa: CASSLPGARGTIYF; cdr3_nt: TGTGCCAGCAGTTTACCGGGAGCAAGAGGCACCATATATTTT
d_call: TRBD1; v_call: TRBV5-4; clone_size: .; j_call: TRBJ1-1; cdr3_aa: CASSLGSGQGAEAFF; cdr3_nt: TGTGCCAGCAGCTTGGGGTCAGGACAGGGGGCTGAAGCTTTCTTT
d_call: TRBD1; v_call: TRBV23-1; clone_size: once; j_call: TRBJ2-3; cdr3_aa: CASSQSGTGGFDTQYF; cdr3_nt: TGCGCCAGCAGTCAATCCGGGACAGGGGGCTTTGATACGCAGTATTTT
d_call: TRBD1; v_call: TRBV5-4; clone_size: once; j_call: TRBJ2-3; cdr3_aa: CASSAQQGTDTQYF; cdr3_nt: TGTGCCAGCAGCGCGCAACAGGGGACAGATACGCAGTATTTT
d_call: .; v_call: TRBV5-1; clone_size: .; j_call: TRBJ1-3; cdr3_aa: CASSWDVAGNTIYF; cdr3_nt: TGCGCCAGCAGCTGGGATGTAGCTGGAAACACCATATATTTT
d_call: .; v_call: TRBV19; clone_size: .; j_call: TRBJ1-1; cdr3_aa: CASSYREQEAFF; cdr3_nt: TGTGCCAGTAGTTACAGGGAACAGGAAGCTTTCTTT
d_call: .; v_call: TRBV9; clone_size: once; j_call: TRBJ2-3; cdr3_aa: CASSEQGLISDTQYF; cdr3_nt: TGTGCCAGCAGCGAACAAGGTTTGATTTCAGATACGCAGTATTTT
d_call: TRBD1; v_call: TRBV3-1/TRBV3-2; clone_size: .; j_call: TRBJ2-2; cdr3_aa: CASSRLTGVGELFF; cdr3_nt: TGTGCCAGCAGCCGATTAACAGGGGTTGGGGAGCTGTTTTTT
d_call: .; v_call: TRBV6-2/TRBV6-3; clone_size: .; j_call: TRBJ2-2; cdr3_aa: CASSSTREWKTGELFF; cdr3_nt: TGTGCCAGCAGTTCAACCAGGGAGTGGAAAACCGGGGAGCTGTTTTTT
d_call: .; v_call: TRBV9; clone_size: .; j_call: TRBJ1-2; cdr3_aa: CASSVGGPDTSYGYTF; cdr3_nt: TGTGCCAGCAGCGTAGGTGGCCCAGACACCTCTTATGGCTACACCTTC
d_call: .; v_call: TRBV7-3; clone_size: .; j_call: TRBJ2-7; cdr3_aa: CASSPDRSEQYF; cdr3_nt: TGTGCCAGCAGCCCAGACCGGTCCGAGCAGTACTTC
d_call: TRBD1; v_call: TRBV11-1; clone_size: .; j_call: TRBJ2-3; cdr3_aa: CASSAGDRVTDTQYF; cdr3_nt: TGTGCCAGCAGCGCCGGGGACAGGGTAACAGATACGCAGTATTTT
d_call: .; v_call: TRBV27; clone_size: .; j_call: TRBJ1-5; cdr3_aa: CASSFPNQPQHF; cdr3_nt: TGTGCCAGCAGTTTCCCAAATCAGCCCCAGCATTTT
d_call: TRBD1; v_call: TRBV24-1; clone_size: many; j_call: TRBJ2-2; cdr3_aa: CATSDGTVTGELFF; cdr3_nt: TGTGCCACCAGCGACGGGACAGTCACCGGGGAGCTGTTTTTT
d_call: TRBD1; v_call: TRBV7-9; clone_size: .; j_call: TRBJ2-5; cdr3_aa: CASSMWGQQETQYF; cdr3_nt: TGTGCCAGCAGCATGTGGGGACAGCAAGAGACCCAGTACTTC
d_call: TRBD1; v_call: TRBV2; clone_size: .; j_call: TRBJ1-2; cdr3_aa: CASSEGDRVAGGYTF; cdr3_nt: TGTGCCAGCAGTGAAGGGGACAGGGTTGCGGGTGGCTACACCTTC